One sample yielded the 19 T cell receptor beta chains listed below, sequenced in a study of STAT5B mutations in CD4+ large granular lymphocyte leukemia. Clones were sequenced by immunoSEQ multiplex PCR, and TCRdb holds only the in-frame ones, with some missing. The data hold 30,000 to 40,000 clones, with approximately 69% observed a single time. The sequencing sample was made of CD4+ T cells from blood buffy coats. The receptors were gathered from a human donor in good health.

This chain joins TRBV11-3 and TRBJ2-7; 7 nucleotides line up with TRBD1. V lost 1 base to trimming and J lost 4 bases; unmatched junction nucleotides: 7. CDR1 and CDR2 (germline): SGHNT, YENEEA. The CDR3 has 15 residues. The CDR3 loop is CASSLGPQGRYEQYF. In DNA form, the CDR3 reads TGTGCCAGCAGCTTAGGTCCACAGGGGCGGTACGAGCAGTACTTC. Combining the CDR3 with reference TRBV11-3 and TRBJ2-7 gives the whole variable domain EAGVVQSPRYKIIEKKQPVAFWCNPISGHNTLYWYLQNLGQGPELLIRYENEEAVDDSQLPKDRFSAERLKGVDSTLKIQPAELGDSAVYLCASSLGPQGRYEQYFGPGTRLTVT.

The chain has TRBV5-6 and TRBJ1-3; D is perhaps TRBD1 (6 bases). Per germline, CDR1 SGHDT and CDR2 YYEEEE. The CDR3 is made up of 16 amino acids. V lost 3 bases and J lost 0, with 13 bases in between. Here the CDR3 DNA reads TGTGCCAGCAGCTCCGGGGGCAGAAGCTCTGGAAACACCATATATTTT. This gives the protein CASSSGGRSSGNTIYF.

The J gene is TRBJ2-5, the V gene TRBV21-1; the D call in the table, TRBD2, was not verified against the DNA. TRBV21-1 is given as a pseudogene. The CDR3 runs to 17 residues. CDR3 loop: CASSPTPAGGIQETQYF. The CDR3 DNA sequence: TGTGCCAGCAGCCCGACCCCGGCGGGGGGTATCCAAGAGACCCAGTACTTC.

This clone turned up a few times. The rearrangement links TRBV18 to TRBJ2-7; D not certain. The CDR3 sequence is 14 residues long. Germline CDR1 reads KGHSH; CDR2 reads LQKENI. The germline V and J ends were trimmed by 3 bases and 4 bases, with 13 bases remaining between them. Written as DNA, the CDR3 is TGTGCCAGCTCACCTCCGGCCCAGCCGTACGAGCAGTACTTC. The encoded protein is CASSPPAQPYEQYF.

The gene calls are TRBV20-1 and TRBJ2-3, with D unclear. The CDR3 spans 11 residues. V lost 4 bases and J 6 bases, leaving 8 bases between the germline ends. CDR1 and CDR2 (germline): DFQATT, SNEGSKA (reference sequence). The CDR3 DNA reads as TGCAGTGCTACACTATCCGATACGCAGTATTTT. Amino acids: CSATLSDTQYF.

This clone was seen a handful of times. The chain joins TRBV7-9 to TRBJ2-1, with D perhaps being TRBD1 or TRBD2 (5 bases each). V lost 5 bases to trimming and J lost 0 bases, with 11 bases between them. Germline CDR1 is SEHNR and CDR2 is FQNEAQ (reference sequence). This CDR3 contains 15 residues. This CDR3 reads CASSPGRSSYNEQFF. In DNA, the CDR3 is TGTGCCAGCAGCCCGGGGCGAAGCTCCTACAATGAGCAGTTCTTC.

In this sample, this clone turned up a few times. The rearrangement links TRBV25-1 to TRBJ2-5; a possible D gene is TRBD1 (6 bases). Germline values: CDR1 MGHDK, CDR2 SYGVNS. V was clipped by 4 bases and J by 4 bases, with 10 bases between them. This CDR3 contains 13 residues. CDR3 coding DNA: TGTGCCAGCAGTGTGACAGGCCCAGAGACCCAGTACTTC. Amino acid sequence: CASSVTGPETQYF.

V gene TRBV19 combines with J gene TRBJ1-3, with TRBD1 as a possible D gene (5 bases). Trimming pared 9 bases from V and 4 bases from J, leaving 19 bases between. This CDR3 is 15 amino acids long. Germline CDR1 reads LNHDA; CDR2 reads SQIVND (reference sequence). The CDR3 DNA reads TGTGCCAGCGGGGGATTAATTGGGAACGGAAACACCATATATTTT. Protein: CASGGLIGNGNTIYF.

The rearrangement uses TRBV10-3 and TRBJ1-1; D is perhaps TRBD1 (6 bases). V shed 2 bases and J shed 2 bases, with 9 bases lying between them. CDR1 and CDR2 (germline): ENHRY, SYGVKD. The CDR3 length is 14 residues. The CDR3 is CAISEGQINTEAFF. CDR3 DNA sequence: TGTGCCATCAGTGAGGGACAGATTAACACTGAAGCTTTCTTT.

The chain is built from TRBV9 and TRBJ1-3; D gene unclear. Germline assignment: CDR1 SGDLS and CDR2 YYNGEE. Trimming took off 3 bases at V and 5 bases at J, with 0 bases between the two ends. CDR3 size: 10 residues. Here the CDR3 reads CASSGNTIYF. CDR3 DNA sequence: TGTGCCAGCAGCGGAAACACCATATATTTT.

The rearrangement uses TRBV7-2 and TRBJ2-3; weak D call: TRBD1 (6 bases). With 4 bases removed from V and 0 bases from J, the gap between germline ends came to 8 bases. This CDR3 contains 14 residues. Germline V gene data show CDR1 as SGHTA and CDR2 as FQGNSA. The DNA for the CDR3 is TGTGCCAGCAGCTATGACAGGAGCACAGATACGCAGTATTTT. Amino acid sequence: CASSYDRSTDTQYF.

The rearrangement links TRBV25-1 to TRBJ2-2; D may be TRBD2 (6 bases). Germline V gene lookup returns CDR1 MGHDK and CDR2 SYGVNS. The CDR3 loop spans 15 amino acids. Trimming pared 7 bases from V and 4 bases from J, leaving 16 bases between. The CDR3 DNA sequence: TGTGCCAGCACCCTTGCCAAGGGACTCACCGGGGAGCTGTTTTTT. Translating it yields CASTLAKGLTGELFF.

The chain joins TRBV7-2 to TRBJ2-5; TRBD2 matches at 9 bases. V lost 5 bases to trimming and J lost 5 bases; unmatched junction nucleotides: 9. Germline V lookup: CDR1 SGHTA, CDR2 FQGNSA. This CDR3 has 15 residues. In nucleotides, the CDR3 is TGTGCCAGCAGCCTCATCGGGCTAGCGGGGGAGACCCAGTACTTC. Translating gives CASSLIGLAGETQYF. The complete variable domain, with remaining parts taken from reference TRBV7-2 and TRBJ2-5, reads GAGVSQSPSNKVTEKGKDVELRCDPISGHTALYWYRQSLGQGLEFLIYFQGNSAPDKSGLPSDRFSAERTGGSVSTLTIQRTQQEDSAVYLCASSLIGLAGETQYFGPGTRLLVL.

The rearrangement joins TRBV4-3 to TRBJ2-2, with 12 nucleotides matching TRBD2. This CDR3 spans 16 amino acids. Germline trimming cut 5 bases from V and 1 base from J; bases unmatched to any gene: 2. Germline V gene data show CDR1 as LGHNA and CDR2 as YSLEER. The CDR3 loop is CASSLLAGGNTGELFF. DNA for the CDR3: TGCGCCAGCAGCTTACTAGCGGGGGGGAACACCGGGGAGCTGTTTTTT.

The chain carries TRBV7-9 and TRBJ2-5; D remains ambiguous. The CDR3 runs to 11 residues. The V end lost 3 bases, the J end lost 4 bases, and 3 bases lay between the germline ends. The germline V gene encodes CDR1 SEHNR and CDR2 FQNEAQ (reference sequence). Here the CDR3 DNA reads TGTGCCAGCAGCTTCGGAGAGACCCAGTACTTC. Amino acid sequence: CASSFGETQYF.

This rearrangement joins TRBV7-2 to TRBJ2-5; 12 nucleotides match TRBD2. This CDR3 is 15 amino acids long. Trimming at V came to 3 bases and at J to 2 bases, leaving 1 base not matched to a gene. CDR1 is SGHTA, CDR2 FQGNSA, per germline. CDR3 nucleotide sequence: TGTGCCAGCAGCTTCACTAGCGGGGGGCAAGAGACCCAGTACTTC. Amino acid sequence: CASSFTSGGQETQYF.

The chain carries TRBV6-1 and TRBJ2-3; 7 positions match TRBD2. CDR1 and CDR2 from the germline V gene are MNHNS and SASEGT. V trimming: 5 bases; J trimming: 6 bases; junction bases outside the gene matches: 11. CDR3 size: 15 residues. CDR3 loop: CASSLRRGGPDTQYF. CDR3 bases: TGTGCCAGCAGTCTACGTCGCGGGGGTCCCGATACGCAGTATTTT.

CDR3: CASSLKQGNSYNSPLHF. Written as DNA, the CDR3 is TGCGCCAGCAGCTTGAAGCAGGGTAACTCCTATAATTCACCCCTCCACTTT. The chain carries TRBV5-1 and TRBJ1-6, with D tentatively TRBD1 (5 bases). CDR1 is SGHRS, CDR2 YFSETQ, per germline. With 1 base removed from V and 0 bases from J, the gap between germline ends came to 11 bases. CDR3 size: 17 residues.

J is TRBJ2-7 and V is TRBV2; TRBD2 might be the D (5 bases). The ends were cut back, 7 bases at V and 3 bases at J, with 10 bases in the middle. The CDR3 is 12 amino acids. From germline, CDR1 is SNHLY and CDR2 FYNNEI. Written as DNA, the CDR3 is TGTGCCAGCATGGAGGAGAACTACGAGCAGTACTTC. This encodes CASMEENYEQYF.